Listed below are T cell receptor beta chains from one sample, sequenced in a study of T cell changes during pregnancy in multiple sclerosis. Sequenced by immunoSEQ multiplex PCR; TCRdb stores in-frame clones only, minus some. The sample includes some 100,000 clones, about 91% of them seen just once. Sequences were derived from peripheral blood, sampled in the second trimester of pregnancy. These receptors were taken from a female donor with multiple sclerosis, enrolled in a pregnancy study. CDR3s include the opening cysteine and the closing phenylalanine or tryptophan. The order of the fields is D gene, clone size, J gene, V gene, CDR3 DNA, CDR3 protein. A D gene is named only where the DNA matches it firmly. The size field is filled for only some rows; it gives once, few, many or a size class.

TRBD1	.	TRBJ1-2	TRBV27	TGTGCCAGCAGTCCCCGGGACAGGCGATATGGCTACACCTTC	CASSPRDRRYGYTF
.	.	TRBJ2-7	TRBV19	TGTGCCAGTAGTATCATGGAGAGTGATCCCGAGCAGTACTTC	CASSIMESDPEQYF
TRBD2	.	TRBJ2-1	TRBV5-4	TGTGCCAGCAGCGGCGGGACTAGCGGGAGGGTCTCCTCCTACAATGAGCAGTTCTTC	CASSGGTSGRVSSYNEQFF
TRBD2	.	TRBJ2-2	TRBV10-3	TGTGCCATCAGTGATCCCCTAGCGGGAGGCAAGTGGAACACCGGGGAGCTGTTTTTT	CAISDPLAGGKWNTGELFF
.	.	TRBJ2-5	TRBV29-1	TGCAGCGTTGAAAACCTTGACAGGTACCAAGAGACCCAGTACTTC	CSVENLDRYQETQYF
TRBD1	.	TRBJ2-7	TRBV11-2	TGTGCCAGCAGCTTAACTGACAGGGGGCTGTACGAGCAGTACTTC	CASSLTDRGLYEQYF
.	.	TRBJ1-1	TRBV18	TGTGCCAGCTCACCCCGGGACACGGGCTTGGGGACTGAAGCTTTCTTT	CASSPRDTGLGTEAFF
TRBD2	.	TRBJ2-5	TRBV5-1	TGCGCCAGCAGCCACGATACTAGCGGGAACTGGCCGGGAGAGACCCAGTACTTC	CASSHDTSGNWPGETQYF
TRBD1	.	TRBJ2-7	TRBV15	TGTGCCACCAGCGGAAGGACAGGTCCCTACGAGCAGTACTTC	CATSGRTGPYEQYF
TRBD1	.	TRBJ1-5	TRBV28	TGTGCCAGCAGTTTTCGTGACAGGGGGCCTCAGCCCCAGCATTTT	CASSFRDRGPQPQHF
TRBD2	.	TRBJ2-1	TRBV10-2	TGCGCCAGCAAATCACAGCCGAAGCAGCGGGAGATTAGTAATGAGCAGTTCTTC	CASKSQPKQREISNEQFF
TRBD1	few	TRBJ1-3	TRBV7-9	TGTGCCAGCAGAAAAGGACAGGGGATCTCTGGAAACACCATATATTTT	CASRKGQGISGNTIYF
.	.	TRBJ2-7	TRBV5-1	TGCGCCAGCAGCTTGGACGGGAGCTACGAGCAGTACTTC	CASSLDGSYEQYF
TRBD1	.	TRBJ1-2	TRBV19	TGTGCCAGTTCGACAGGGGTAAATGGCTACACCTTC	CASSTGVNGYTF
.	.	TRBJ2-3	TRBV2	TGTGCCAGCAGTGGGGGGGTTACTAGCACAGATACGCAGTATTTT	CASSGGVTSTDTQYF
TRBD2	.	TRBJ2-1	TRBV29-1	TGCAGCGTGGGACTAGCGGGAGGCAATGAGCAGTTCTTC	CSVGLAGGNEQFF
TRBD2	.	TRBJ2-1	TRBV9	TGTGCCAGCAGCGTAGCAGCGGGAGACTACAATGAGCAGTTCTTC	CASSVAAGDYNEQFF
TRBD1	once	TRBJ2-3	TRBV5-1	TGCGCCAGCAGCTTACTGGGACAGCTCACAGATACGCAGTATTTT	CASSLLGQLTDTQYF
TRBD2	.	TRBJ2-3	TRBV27	TGTGCCAGCTCCGACCGGGGGGGTTTAACAGATACGCAGTATTTT	CASSDRGGLTDTQYF
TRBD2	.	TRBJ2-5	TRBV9	TGTGCCAGCAGCGTAGCAGCGGGAGGGCACCAAGAGACCCAGTACTTC	CASSVAAGGHQETQYF
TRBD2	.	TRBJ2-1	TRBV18	TGTGCCAGCTCACCCTTGGGAGGGAATGAGCAGTTCTTC	CASSPLGGNEQFF
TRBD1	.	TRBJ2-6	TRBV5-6	TGTGCCAGCAGCCTCGGGACAGGGGGGGGATGGAGTGGGGCCAACGTCCTGACTTTC	CASSLGTGGGWSGANVLTF
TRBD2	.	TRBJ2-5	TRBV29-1	TGCAGCGTTGGACTGGGGTGGGGGGGCCAAGAGACCCAGTACTTC	CSVGLGWGGQETQYF
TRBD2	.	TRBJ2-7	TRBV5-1	TGCGCCAGCAGCGTTAAGTCGGCGGGAGGGCCCTTGGAGCAGTACTTC	CASSVKSAGGPLEQYF
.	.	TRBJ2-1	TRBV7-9	TGTGCCAGCAGCTCACAGGGTTGGGAGCAGTTCTTC	CASSSQGWEQFF
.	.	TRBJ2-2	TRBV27	TGTGCCAGCACTCTAGCCCCCCGGTCCGGGGAGCTGTTTTTT	CASTLAPRSGELFF
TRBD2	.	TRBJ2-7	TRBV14	TGTGCCAGCAGCCAAGATGGGGGAGTGTTTAGCGGGAGCGAGCAGTACTTC	CASSQDGGVFSGSEQYF
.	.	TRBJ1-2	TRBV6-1	TGTGCCAGCAGTGAAGCGACAGGACCTAACTATGGCTACACCTTC	CASSEATGPNYGYTF
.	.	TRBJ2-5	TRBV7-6	TGTGCCAGCAGCTTAAGGGGTGAGACCCAGTACTTC	CASSLRGETQYF